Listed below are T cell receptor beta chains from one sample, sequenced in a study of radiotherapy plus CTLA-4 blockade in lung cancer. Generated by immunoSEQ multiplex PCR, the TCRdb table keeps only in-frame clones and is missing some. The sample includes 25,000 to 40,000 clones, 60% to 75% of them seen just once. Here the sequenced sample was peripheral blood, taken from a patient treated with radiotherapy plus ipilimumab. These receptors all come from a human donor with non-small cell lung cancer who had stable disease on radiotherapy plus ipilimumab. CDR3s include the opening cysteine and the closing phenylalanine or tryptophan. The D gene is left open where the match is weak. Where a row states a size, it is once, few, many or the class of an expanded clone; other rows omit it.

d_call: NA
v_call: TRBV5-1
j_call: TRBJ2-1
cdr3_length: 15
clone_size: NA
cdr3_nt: TGCGCCAGCAGCTTTGACAGACGGGAGATCGATGAGCAGTTCTTC
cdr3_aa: CASSFDRREIDEQFF

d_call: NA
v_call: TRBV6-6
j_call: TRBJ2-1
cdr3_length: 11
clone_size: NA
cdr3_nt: TGTGCCAGCATGGGCTACAATGAGCAGTTCTTC
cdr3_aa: CASMGYNEQFF

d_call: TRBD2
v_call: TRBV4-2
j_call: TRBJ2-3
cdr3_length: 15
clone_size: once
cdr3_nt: TGTGCCAGCAGCCAAGAATGGCTAGCGGGAGAGACGCAGTATTTT
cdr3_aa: CASSQEWLAGETQYF

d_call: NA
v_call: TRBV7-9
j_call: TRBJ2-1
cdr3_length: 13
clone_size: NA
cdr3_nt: TGTGCCAGCAGCTTTTCCAGCCGCAATGAGCAGTTCTTC
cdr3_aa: CASSFSSRNEQFF

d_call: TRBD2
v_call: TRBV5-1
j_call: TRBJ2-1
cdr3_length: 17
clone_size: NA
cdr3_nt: TGCGCCAGCAGCTTGTCCCCGGGACTAGCGGGTGGCAATGAGCAGTTCTTC
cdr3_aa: CASSLSPGLAGGNEQFF

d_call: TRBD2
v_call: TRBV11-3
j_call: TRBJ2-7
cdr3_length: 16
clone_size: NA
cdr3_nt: TGTGCCAGCAGTCGCCTGACTAGCGGGAGGGCCCGGGAGCAGTACTTC
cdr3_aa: CASSRLTSGRAREQYF

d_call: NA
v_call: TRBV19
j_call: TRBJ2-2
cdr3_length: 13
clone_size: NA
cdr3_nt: TGTGCCAGTAGTGGTACAGGGTCCGGGGAGCTGTTTTTT
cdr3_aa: CASSGTGSGELFF

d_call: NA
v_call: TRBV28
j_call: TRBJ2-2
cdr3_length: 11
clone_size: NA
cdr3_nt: TGTGCCGGTCTTCGCGGAAGGGAGCTGTTTTTT
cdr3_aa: CAGLRGRELFF

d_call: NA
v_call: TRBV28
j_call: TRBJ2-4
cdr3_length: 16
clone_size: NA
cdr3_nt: TGTGCCAGCAGTTTAACGGGGAGGGGGGCCAAAAACATTCAGTACTTC
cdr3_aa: CASSLTGRGAKNIQYF

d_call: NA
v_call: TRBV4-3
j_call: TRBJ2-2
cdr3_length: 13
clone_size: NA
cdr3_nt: TGCGCCAGCAGCCAAGAGCGAACCGGGGAGCTGTTTTTT
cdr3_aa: CASSQERTGELFF

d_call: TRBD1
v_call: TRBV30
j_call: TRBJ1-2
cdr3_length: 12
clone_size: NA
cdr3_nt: TGTGCCTGGAGTGGACAGGGTCGAGGCTACACCTTC
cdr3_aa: CAWSGQGRGYTF

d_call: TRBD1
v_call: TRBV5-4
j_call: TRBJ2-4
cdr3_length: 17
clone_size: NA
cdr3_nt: TGTGCCAGCAGCTTGGAGGGACAGGGTCTAGCCAAAAACATTCAGTACTTC
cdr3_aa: CASSLEGQGLAKNIQYF

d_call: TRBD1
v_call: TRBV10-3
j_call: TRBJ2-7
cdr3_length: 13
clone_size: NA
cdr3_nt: TGTGCCACCGCGACAGGGGCTGGGTACGAGCAGTACTTC
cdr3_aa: CATATGAGYEQYF

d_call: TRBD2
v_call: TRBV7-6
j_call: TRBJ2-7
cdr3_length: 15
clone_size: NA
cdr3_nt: TGTGCCAGCAGCCCAACTAGCGGTGGTTCCTACGAGCAGTACTTC
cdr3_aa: CASSPTSGGSYEQYF

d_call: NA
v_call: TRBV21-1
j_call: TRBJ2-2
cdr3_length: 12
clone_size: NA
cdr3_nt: TGTGCCAGCAGCAATGGGGCCGGGGAGCTGTTTTTT
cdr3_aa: CASSNGAGELFF

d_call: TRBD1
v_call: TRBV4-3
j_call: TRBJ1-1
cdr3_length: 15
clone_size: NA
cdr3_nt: TGCGCCAGCAGCCAGCGACAGGGGCTGAACACTGAAGCTTTCTTT
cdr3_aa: CASSQRQGLNTEAFF

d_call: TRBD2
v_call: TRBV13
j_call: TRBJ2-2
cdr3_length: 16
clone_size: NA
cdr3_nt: TGTGCCAGCAGCTCCAGCGGGGGAGCGAACACCGGGGAGCTGTTTTTT
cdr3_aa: CASSSSGGANTGELFF

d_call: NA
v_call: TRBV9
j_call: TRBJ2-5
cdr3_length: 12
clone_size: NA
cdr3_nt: TGTGCCAGCAGCCCCCTTCCGGGCAACCTGTACTTC
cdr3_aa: CASSPLPGNLYF

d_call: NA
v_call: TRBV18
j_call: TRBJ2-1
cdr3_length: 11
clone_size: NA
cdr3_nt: TGTGCCAGCACCCTTTACAATGAGCAGTTCTTC
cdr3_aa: CASTLYNEQFF

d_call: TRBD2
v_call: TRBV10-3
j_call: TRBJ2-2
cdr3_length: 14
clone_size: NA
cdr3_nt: TGTGCCATCAAGCTAGCGGGAGAAGGCGGGGAGCTGTTTTTT
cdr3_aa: CAIKLAGEGGELFF

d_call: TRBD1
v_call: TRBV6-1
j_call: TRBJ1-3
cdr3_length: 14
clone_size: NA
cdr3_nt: TGTGCCAGCAGTCTGACAGGGGACAGTAACACCATATATTTT
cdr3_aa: CASSLTGDSNTIYF

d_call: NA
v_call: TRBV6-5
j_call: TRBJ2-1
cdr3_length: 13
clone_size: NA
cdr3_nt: TGTGCCAGCAGTAGCGGTTCCTACAATGAGCAGTTCTTC
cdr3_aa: CASSSGSYNEQFF

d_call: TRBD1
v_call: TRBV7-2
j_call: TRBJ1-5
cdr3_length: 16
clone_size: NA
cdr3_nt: TGTGCCAGCAGCCAGCAACGGAAGGGGGCCCTGGAGCCCCAGCATTTT
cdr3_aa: CASSQQRKGALEPQHF

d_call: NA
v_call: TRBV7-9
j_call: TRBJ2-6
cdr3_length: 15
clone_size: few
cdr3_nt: TGTGCCAGCAGCGTGGACGGTTCTGGGGCCAACGTCCTGACTTTC
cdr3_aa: CASSVDGSGANVLTF

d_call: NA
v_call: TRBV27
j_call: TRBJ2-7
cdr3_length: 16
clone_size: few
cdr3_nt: TGTGCCAGCAGTCGAGATGGAGACAGCTCGACCTACGAGCAGTACTTC
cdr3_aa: CASSRDGDSSTYEQYF

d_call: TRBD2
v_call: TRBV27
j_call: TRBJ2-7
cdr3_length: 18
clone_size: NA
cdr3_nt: TGTGCCAGCAGTTTATCGGTCAGCGGGGAATCATTCTCCTACGAGCAGTACTTC
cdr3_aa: CASSLSVSGESFSYEQYF

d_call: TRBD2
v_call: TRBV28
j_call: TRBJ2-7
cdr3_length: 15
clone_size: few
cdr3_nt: TGTGCCAGCAGCACACTAGCGGGAGCATCCTACGAGCAGTACTTC
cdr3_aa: CASSTLAGASYEQYF

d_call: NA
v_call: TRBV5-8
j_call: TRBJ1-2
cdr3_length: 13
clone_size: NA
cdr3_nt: TGTGCCAGCAGCTTGGTCAGGGCCTCTGGCTACACCTTC
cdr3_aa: CASSLVRASGYTF

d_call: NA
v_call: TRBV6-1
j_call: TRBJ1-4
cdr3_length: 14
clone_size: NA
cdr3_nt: TGTGCCAGCAGCCTACAGGTGGGAAATGAAAAACTGTTTTTT
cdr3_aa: CASSLQVGNEKLFF

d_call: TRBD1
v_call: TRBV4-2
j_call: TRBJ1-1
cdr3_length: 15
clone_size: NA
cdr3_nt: TGTGCCAGCAGCCAATACAGGGGCCGCAACACTGAAGCTTTCTTT
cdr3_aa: CASSQYRGRNTEAFF

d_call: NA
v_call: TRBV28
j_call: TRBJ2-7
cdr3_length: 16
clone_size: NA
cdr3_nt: TGTGCCAGCAGTCAGCCATGGACACCGACAAGATACGAGCAGTACTTC
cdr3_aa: CASSQPWTPTRYEQYF

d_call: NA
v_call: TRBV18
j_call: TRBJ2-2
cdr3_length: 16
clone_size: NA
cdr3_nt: TGTGCCAGCTCACCACCGGCAGGCGCGAACACCGGGGAGCTGTTTTTT
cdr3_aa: CASSPPAGANTGELFF

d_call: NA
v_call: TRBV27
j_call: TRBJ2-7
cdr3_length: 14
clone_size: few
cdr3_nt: TGTGCCAGCAGTTTAGCAGGGCAAGTACGGGAGCAGTACTTC
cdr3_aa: CASSLAGQVREQYF